The sequence of this T cell receptor (beta chain) was determined in a study of CD8 T cells in ankylosing spondylitis. Whole-study results and caveats: As reported, disease-linked clones showed significant enrichment in matched ankylosing spondylitis synovial fluid. Ankylosing spondylitis blood appeared to be characterized by a TCR beta motif of fewer than ten highly homologous variants.

Each CDR3 protein gets one entry after TCRdb re-called the 5' RACE reads with MiXCR. This table holds hundreds of thousands of distinct CDR3 sequences, about 25% found once. Of note for this clonotype: Its antigen is not known.

This CDR3 has 13 amino acids. The V gene lost 0 bases and the J gene lost 5 bases, with 7 bases spanning the gap. CDR1 and CDR2 from the germline V gene are MNHEY and SVGEGT. The TCR originated in a male donor with ankylosing spondylitis. What was sequenced was blood, either unsorted or a sorted T cell fraction (not recorded which). V usage is TRBV6-2 or TRBV6-3 and J usage is TRBJ1-1; D is unclear. CDR3 region: CASSYSGRTEAFF. CDR3 DNA sequence: TGTGCCAGCAGTTACTCCGGGAGGACTGAAGCTTTCTTT.